What follows describes a single T cell receptor (beta chain). Its cognate antigen is unknown. Germline loops: CDR1 MNHEY, CDR2 SMNVEV (reference sequence). Trimming shortened V by 0 bases and J by 4 bases, and 14 bases separated the two germline ends. The length of the CDR3 is 16 residues. This entry comes from a study of OX40 agonist ivuxolimab in advanced cancers. Broader study findings: On average, a greater number of expanded clones characterised CD8+ T cells relative to CD4+.

Assay used: immunoSEQ multiplex PCR; TCRdb lists only in-frame clones, some missing. The table records about 42,000 clones, just over 85% of them present only once. The chain joins TRBV27 to TRBJ2-3; either TRBD1 or TRBD2 may supply D (6 bases each). The sample in question was CD4+ or CD8+ T cells sorted from blood, obtained in a trial of the OX40 agonist ivuxolimab. This sequence originates from an adult with an advanced solid tumor such as melanoma, head and neck, liver or kidney cancer. CDR3 nucleotide sequence: TGTGCCAGCAGTTTATCCCAGGGGACGGGAGCAGATACGCAGTATTTT. Translation: CASSLSQGTGADTQYF.